This entry concerns a single T cell receptor beta chain. As processed by the authors: Estimates of nucleated cell counts were drawn from the amplification of reference gene primers. Libraries were prepared by immunoSEQ multiplex PCR; TCRdb keeps only in-frame clonotypes and omits some of them. Clonal size and the V and J genes are those of that table, whereas D and trimming came from the DNA. The table lists more than 200,000 clones, roughly four fifths of them singletons. The data were taken from a study of blood T cell repertoires in COVID-19. For the study at large: Specimens from acute and convalescent COVID-19 originated in the United States, Italy and Spain. Nucleic acid was either cDNA or gDNA, and it came from T cells, B-cell-depleted T cells, or PBMCs.

With 2 bases removed from V and 2 bases from J, the gap between germline ends came to 17 bases. Germline lookup yields CDR1 KGHDR and CDR2 SFDVKD. The CDR3 has 17 amino acids. This clonotype was sampled from an elderly woman with COVID-19, enrolled during active disease. The specimen sequenced was peripheral blood. The V call is TRBV24-1, the J call TRBJ1-1; D may be TRBD1 (5 bases). CDR3: CATSDWDCRQRNTEAFF. The CDR3 coding sequence is TGTGCCACCAGTGATTGGGACTGCAGGCAGAGAAACACTGAAGCTTTCTTT.